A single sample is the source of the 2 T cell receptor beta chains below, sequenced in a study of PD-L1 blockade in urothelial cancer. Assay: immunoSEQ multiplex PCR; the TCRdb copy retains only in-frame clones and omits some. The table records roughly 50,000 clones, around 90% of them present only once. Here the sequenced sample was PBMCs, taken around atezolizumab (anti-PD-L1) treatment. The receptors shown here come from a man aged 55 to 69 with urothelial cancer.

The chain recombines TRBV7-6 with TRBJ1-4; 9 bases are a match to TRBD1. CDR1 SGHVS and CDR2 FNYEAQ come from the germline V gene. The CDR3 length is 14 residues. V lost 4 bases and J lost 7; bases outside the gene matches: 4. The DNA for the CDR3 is TGTGCCAGCAGCTCGGGACAGGGCCGTGAAAAACTGTTTTTT. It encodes CASSSGQGREKLFF.

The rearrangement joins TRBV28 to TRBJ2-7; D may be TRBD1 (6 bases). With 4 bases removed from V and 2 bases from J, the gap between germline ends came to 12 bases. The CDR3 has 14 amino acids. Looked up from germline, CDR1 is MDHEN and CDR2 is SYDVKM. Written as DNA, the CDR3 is TGTGCCAGCAGTTCCCCTGGACAGCCCTACGAGCAGTACTTC. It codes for CASSSPGQPYEQYF. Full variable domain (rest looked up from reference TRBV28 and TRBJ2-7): DVKVTQSSRYLVKRTGEKVFLECVQDMDHENMFWYRQDPGLGLRLIYFSYDVKMKEKGDIPEGYSVSREKKERFSLILESASTNQTSMYLCASSSPGQPYEQYFGPGTRLTVT.